This T cell receptor (beta chain) comes out of a study of blood T cell repertoires in COVID-19. Turning to the study itself: The United States, Italy and Spain provided the acute and convalescent COVID-19 samples. PBMCs, B-cell-depleted T cells, or T cells were the source of the cDNA or gDNA that made up the material.

V was trimmed by 7 bases and J by 0 bases, leaving 12 bases between them. The germline V gene encodes CDR1 MDHEN and CDR2 SYDVKM. The CDR3 contains 14 residues. Authors' data handling: Scientists estimated how many nucleated cells there were by amplifying reference gene primers. Repertoires were generated with immunoSEQ multiplex PCR, while TCRdb's copy carries only in-frame clones and drops some. The V and J calls and clone size are taken from that table; D and trimming were inferred from the DNA. The sample has fewer than 20,000 clones; about 91% are singletons. Sequencing input: peripheral blood. The chain carries TRBV28 and TRBJ1-2; tentative D call: TRBD1 (6 bases). The sequence came from a human donor in a cohort sampled during active COVID-19. The donor label of this sample is uncertain. CDR3 DNA sequence: TGTGCCAGCACCGTGGGGGCCTCTAACTATGGCTACACCTTC. This sequence encodes CASTVGASNYGYTF.